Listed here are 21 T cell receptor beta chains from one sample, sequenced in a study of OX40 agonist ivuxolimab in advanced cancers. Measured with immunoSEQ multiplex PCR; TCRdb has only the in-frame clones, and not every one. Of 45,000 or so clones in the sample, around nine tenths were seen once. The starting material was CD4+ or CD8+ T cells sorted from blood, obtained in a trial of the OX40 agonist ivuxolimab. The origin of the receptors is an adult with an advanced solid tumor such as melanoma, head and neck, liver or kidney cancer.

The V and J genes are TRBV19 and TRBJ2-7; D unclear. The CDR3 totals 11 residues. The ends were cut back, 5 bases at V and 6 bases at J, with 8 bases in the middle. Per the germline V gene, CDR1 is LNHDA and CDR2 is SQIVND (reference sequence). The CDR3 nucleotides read TGTGCCAGTAGTTCTTCCGGCGAGCAGTACTTC. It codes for CASSSSGEQYF. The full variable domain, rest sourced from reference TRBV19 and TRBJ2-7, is DGGITQSPKYLFRKEGQNVTLSCEQNLNHDAMYWYRQDPGQGLRLIYYSQIVNDFQKGDIAEGYSVSREKKESFPLTVTSAQKNPTAFYLCASSSSGEQYFGPGTRLTVT.

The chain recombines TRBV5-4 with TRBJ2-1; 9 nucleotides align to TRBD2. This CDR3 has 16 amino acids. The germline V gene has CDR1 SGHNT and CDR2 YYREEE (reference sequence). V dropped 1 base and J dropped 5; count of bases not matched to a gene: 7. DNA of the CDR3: TGTGCCAGCAGCTTGTGGCGGGAGGGCCTCGACAATGAGCAGTTCTTC. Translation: CASSLWREGLDNEQFF.

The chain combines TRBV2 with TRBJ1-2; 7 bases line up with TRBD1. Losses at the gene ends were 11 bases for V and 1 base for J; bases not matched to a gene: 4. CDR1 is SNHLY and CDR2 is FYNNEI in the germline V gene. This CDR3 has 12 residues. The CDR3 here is CAQGGLNYGYTF. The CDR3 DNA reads TGTGCCCAGGGGGGACTTAACTATGGCTACACCTTC.

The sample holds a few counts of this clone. The CDR3 DNA sequence: TGTGCCAGCAGCAACAGGGCTCATCCTGGAAACACCATATATTTT. This gives the protein CASSNRAHPGNTIYF. The chain combines TRBV27 with TRBJ1-3, with D tentatively TRBD1 (6 bases). Germline lookup yields CDR1 MNHEY and CDR2 SMNVEV (reference sequence). V lost 6 bases, J lost 2 bases, and 14 bases lay in between. The CDR3 sequence is 15 residues long.

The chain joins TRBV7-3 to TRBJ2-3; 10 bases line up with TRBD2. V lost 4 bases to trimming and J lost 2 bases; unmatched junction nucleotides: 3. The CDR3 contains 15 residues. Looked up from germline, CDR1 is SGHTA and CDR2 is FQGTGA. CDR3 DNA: TGTGCCAGCAGCTCTAGCGGGGGCCCCACAGATACGCAGTATTTT. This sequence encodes CASSSSGGPTDTQYF.

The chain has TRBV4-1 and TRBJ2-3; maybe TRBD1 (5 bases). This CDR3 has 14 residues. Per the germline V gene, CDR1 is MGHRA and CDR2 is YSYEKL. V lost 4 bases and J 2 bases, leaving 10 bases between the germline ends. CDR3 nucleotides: TGCGCCAGCAGCCGATCGACAGACACAGATACGCAGTATTTT. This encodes CASSRSTDTDTQYF.

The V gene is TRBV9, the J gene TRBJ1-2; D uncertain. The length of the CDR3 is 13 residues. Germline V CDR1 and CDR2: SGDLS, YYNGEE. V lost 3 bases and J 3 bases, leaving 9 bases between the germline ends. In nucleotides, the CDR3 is TGTGCCAGCAGCGACCGGGCCCACTATGGCTACACCTTC. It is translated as CASSDRAHYGYTF.

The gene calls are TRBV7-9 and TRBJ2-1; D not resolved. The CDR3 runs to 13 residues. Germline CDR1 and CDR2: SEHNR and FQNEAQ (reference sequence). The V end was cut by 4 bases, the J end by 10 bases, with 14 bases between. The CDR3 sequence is CASSWGLANEQFF. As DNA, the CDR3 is TGTGCCAGCAGCTGGGGTTTGGCGAACGAGCAGTTCTTC.

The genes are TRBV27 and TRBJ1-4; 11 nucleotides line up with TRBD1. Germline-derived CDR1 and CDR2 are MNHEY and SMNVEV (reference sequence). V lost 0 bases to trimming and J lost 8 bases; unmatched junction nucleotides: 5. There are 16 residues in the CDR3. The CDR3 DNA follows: TGTGCCAGCAGTTTATCAGGACAGGGGGCGCAAGAAAAACTGTTTTTT. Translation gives CASSLSGQGAQEKLFF.

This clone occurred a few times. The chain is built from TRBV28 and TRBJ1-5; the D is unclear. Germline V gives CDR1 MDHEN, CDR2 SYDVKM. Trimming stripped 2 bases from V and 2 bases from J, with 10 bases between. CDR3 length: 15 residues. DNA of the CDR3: TGTGCCAGCAGTTTAGCACCGTCTGGCAATCAGCCCCAGCATTTT. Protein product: CASSLAPSGNQPQHF. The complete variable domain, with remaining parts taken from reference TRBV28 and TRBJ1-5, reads DVKVTQSSRYLVKRTGEKVFLECVQDMDHENMFWYRQDPGLGLRLIYFSYDVKMKEKGDIPEGYSVSREKKERFSLILESASTNQTSMYLCASSLAPSGNQPQHFGDGTRLSIL.

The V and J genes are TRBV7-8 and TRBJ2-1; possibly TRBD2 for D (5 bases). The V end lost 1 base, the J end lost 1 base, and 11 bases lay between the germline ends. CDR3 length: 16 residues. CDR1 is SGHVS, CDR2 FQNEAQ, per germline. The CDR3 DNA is TGTGCCAGCAGCTTAGGGACGGGGAATTCCTACAATGAGCAGTTCTTC. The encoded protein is CASSLGTGNSYNEQFF.

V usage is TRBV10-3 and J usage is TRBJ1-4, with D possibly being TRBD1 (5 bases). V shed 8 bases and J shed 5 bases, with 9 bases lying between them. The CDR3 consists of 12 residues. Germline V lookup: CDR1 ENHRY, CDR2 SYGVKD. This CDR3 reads CAIGPGNEKLFF. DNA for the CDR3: TGTGCCATCGGTCCAGGGAATGAAAAACTGTTTTTT.

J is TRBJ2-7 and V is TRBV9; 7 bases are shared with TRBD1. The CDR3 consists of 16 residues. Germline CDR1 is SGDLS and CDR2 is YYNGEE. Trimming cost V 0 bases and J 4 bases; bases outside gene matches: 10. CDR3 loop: CASSVGRQGERYEQYF. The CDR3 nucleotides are TGTGCCAGCAGCGTAGGCCGACAGGGTGAGAGGTACGAGCAGTACTTC.

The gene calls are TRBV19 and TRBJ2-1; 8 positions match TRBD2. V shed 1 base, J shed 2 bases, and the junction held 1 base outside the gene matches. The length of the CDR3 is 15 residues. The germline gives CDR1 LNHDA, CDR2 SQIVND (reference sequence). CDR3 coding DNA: TGTGCCAGTAGTATAGCGGGGGGGCCCTACAATGAGCAGTTCTTC. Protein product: CASSIAGGPYNEQFF.

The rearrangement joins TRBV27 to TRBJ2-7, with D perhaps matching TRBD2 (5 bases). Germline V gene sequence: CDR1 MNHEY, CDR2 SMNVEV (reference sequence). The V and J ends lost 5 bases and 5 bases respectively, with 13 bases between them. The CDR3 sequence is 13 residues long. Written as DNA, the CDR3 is TGTGCCAGCAGTCCTCTTTCGGAGGACGAGCAGTACTTC. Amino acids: CASSPLSEDEQYF.

The CDR3 region has the DNA TGTGCCAGCAGTTTTGCGAAGTTAGGCACTGAAGCTTTCTTT. Amino acids: CASSFAKLGTEAFF. This chain connects TRBV27 to TRBJ1-1; D is unclear. The length of the CDR3 is 14 residues. V lost 3 bases, J lost 4 bases, and 12 bases lay in between. Germline V lookup: CDR1 MNHEY, CDR2 SMNVEV (reference sequence).

The CDR3 nucleotides read TGCGCCAGCAGCCAAGGCCCCATGGCTGGGTACGAGCAGTACTTC. Its protein product is CASSQGPMAGYEQYF. J is TRBJ2-7 and V is TRBV4-1; D remains unclear. CDR1 is MGHRA and CDR2 is YSYEKL in the germline V gene. The CDR3 covers 15 residues. With 1 base removed from V and 4 bases from J, the gap between germline ends came to 14 bases.

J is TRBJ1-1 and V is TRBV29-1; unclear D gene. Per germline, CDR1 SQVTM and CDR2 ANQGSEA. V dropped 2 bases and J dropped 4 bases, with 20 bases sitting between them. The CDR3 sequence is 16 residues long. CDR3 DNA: TGCAGCGTTGAAAGGCGGAGTCTTGGGCGGACCACTGAAGCTTTCTTT. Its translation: CSVERRSLGRTTEAFF.

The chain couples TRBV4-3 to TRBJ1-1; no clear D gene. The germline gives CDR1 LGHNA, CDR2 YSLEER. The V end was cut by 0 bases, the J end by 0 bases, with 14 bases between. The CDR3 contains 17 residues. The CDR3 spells CASSQDPSGVMNTEAFF. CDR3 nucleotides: TGCGCCAGCAGCCAAGATCCGTCGGGAGTCATGAACACTGAAGCTTTCTTT.

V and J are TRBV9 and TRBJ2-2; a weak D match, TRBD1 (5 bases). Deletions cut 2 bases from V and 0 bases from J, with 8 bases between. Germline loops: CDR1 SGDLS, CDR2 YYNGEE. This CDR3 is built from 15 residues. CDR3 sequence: CASSVSGTNTGELFF. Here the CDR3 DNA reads TGTGCCAGCAGCGTGTCAGGGACGAACACCGGGGAGCTGTTTTTT. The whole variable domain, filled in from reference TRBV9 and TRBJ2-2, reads DSGVTQTPKHLITATGQRVTLRCSPRSGDLSVYWYQQSLDQGLQFLIQYYNGEERAKGNILERFSAQQFPDLHSELNLSSLELGDSALYFCASSVSGTNTGELFFGEGSRLTVL.

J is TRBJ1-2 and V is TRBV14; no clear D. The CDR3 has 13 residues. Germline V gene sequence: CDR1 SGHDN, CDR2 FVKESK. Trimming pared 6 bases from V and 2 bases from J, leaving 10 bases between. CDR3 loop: CASSGGRNYGYTF. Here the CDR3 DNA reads TGTGCCAGCAGTGGTGGGAGAAACTATGGCTACACCTTC. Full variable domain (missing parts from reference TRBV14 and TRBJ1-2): EAGVTQFPSHSVIEKGQTVTLRCDPISGHDNLYWYRRVMGKEIKFLLHFVKESKQDESGMPNNRFLAERTGGTYSTLKVQPAELEDSGVYFCASSGGRNYGYTFGSGTRLTVV.